These 19 T cell receptor beta chains were all obtained from the same sample, sequenced in a study of T cells in Graves' hyperthyroidism and ophthalmopathy. Authors of the study amplified TCR beta CDR3 regions from RNA transcripts. Using the HTBI primer set, a first-round RT-PCR was run on the TCR CDR3. MiXCR, applied by TCRdb to the multiplex PCR reads, yields one record per CDR3 protein. Here the sample spans almost 50,000 distinct CDR3 sequences, approximately 53% being singletons. Material for sequencing was peripheral blood or thyroid tissue (not recorded which). These receptor sequences come from a man aged 18 to 29 with Graves' hyperthyroidism.

The sample holds many counts of this clonotype. The chain links TRBV29-1 to TRBJ1-2; no reliable D call. Trimming stripped 3 bases from V and 4 bases from J, with 9 bases between. The germline gives CDR1 SQVTM, CDR2 ANQGSEA. The CDR3 extends over 12 amino acids. The CDR3 DNA reads as TGCAGCGTTGAGTCGCATTTCTATGGCTACACCTTC. Translation gives CSVESHFYGYTF.

Ten or more counts support this clonotype. Sequence at one end of the junction differs from germline and may be a read error. J is TRBJ2-2 and V is TRBV5-1; no reliable D call. Germline V lookup: CDR1 SGHRS, CDR2 YFSETQ. The CDR3 has 14 residues. CDR3 nucleotides: TGTGCCAGCAGCTTACGAAATGCTGGCGGGGAGCTGTTTTTT. This sequence encodes CASSLRNAGGELFF.

This clonotype was picked up many times. The chain is built from TRBV12-3 or TRBV12-4 and TRBJ2-3, with a weak D call TRBD2 (6 bases). The ends were cut back, 3 bases at V and 2 bases at J, with 9 bases in the middle. The CDR3 length is 14 residues. CDR3 DNA sequence: TGTGCCAGCAGTTTGGGCGGGAACACAGATACGCAGTATTTT. Its protein is CASSLGGNTDTQYF.

The chain uses TRBV7-8 and TRBJ2-7; no definite D call. With 5 bases removed from V and 2 bases from J, the gap between germline ends came to 7 bases. The CDR3 length is 12 residues. Germline V CDR1 and CDR2: SGHVS, FQNEAQ. CDR3 in amino acids: CASSPTAYEQYF. In DNA form, the CDR3 reads TGTGCCAGCAGCCCTACGGCCTACGAGCAGTACTTC.

This clonotype was picked up many times. The V call is TRBV27, the J call TRBJ1-2; tentatively, D is TRBD1 (6 bases). Germline V gives CDR1 MNHEY, CDR2 SMNVEV (reference sequence). Trimming cost V 6 bases and J 3 bases, with 11 bases left between them. The CDR3 consists of 13 residues. CDR3 nucleotide sequence: TGTGCCAGCAGCCGGGGGGCACACTATGGCTACACCTTC. It translates to CASSRGAHYGYTF.

The chain combines TRBV7-6 with TRBJ2-5; 11 bases agree with TRBD1. CDR1 and CDR2 (germline): SGHVS, FNYEAQ. The CDR3 runs to 15 residues. The trim removed 0 bases at V and 10 bases at J, leaving 7 bases unmatched. CDR3 region: CASSLARGGQGDQYF. The DNA for the CDR3 is TGTGCCAGCAGCTTAGCGCGAGGGGGACAGGGGGACCAGTACTTC.

This rearrangement joins TRBV19 to TRBJ2-5, with D possibly TRBD2 on 5 matching bases. This CDR3 spans 10 amino acids. Trimming took off 10 bases at V and 4 bases at J, with 7 bases between the two ends. CDR1 and CDR2 from the germline V gene are LNHDA and SQIVND (reference sequence). In DNA, the CDR3 is TGTGCCACCAGCGGAGAGACCCAGTACTTC. It is translated as CATSGETQYF.

This clonotype occurred many times. The V call is TRBV7-2, the J call TRBJ2-7, with 9 bases matching TRBD1. There are 15 residues in the CDR3. Germline CDR1 SGHTA, CDR2 FQGNSA. J gave up 5 bases and V 9 bases, and 14 bases lay outside the gene matches. The CDR3 loop reads CARSRLGQGPHEQYF. The CDR3 DNA reads TGTGCCAGGAGCCGATTGGGACAGGGCCCCCACGAGCAGTACTTC.

The chain uses TRBV7-9 and TRBJ1-6, with 8 positions matching TRBD1. V lost 4 bases, J lost 5 bases, and 4 bases stayed unmatched. Germline CDR1 SEHNR, CDR2 FQNEAQ (reference sequence). CDR3 length: 15 residues. In DNA, the CDR3 is TGTGCCAGCAGCTACCGGGACAGGAATAATTCACCCCTCCACTTT. Protein: CASSYRDRNNSPLHF.

This clonotype showed up many times. V and J are TRBV15 and TRBJ1-5; 8 bases are shared with TRBD1. CDR1 LNHNV and CDR2 YYDKDF come from the germline V gene (reference sequence). There are 17 residues in the CDR3. V lost 2 bases to trimming and J lost 0 bases; unmatched junction nucleotides: 6. The CDR3 loop reads CATSRLAGGYSNQPQHF. The CDR3 coding sequence is TGTGCCACCAGCAGATTGGCAGGGGGCTATAGCAATCAGCCCCAGCATTTT. Variable domain in full (rest from reference TRBV15 and TRBJ1-5): DAMVIQNPRYQVTQFGKPVTLSCSQTLNHNVMYWYQQKSSQAPKLLFHYYDKDFNNEADTPDNFQSRRPNTSFCFLDIRSPGLGDTAMYLCATSRLAGGYSNQPQHFGDGTRLSIL.

A single count supports this clonotype. The chain employs TRBV10-3 and TRBJ1-5, with D hard to call. The germline CDR1 and CDR2 sequences are ENHRY and SYGVKD. V lost 3 bases to trimming and J lost 4 bases, with 10 bases between them. This CDR3 spans 14 amino acids. The CDR3 reads CAISDPGRNQPQHF. CDR3 DNA sequence: TGTGCCATCAGTGATCCAGGTCGGAATCAGCCCCAGCATTTT.

The chain is built from TRBV20-1 and TRBJ1-2; D call uncertain. The CDR3 consists of 11 residues. Germline V gene data show CDR1 as DFQATT and CDR2 as SNEGSKA (reference sequence). Trimming cost V 6 bases and J 5 bases, with 10 bases left between them. CDR3 residues: CSAQGNYGYTF. DNA of the CDR3: TGCAGTGCCCAAGGGAATTATGGCTACACCTTC.

This clonotype has a count of ten or more. The gene calls are TRBV5-5 and TRBJ1-1, with D unresolved. V dropped 0 bases and J dropped 5 bases, with 8 bases sitting between them. Looked up from germline, CDR1 is SGHKS and CDR2 is YYEKEE (reference sequence). The CDR3 is 13 amino acids. The CDR3 region has the DNA TGTGCCAGCAGCTTGGCGTGGGGTACTGAAGCTTTCTTT. The encoded protein is CASSLAWGTEAFF.

V and J are TRBV30 and TRBJ1-1; tentative D call: TRBD1 (6 bases). Germline CDR1 GTSNPN, CDR2 SVGIG (reference sequence). The CDR3 length is 14 residues. Trimming pared 2 bases from V and 2 bases from J, leaving 12 bases between. CDR3 sequence: CAWSRGQTNTEAFF. Here the CDR3 DNA reads TGTGCCTGGAGTAGGGGACAAACAAACACTGAAGCTTTCTTT.

This clonotype has at least ten counts. The chain uses TRBV11-2 and TRBJ1-6; 9 nucleotides agree with TRBD1. Germline V gives CDR1 SGHAT, CDR2 FQNNGV. The trim removed 5 bases at V and 13 bases at J, leaving 9 bases unmatched. This CDR3 is built from 14 residues. The chain's CDR3 is CASSPQGALGPLHF. CDR3 in DNA: TGTGCCAGCAGCCCACAGGGGGCTCTGGGGCCCCTCCACTTT.

Concerning this clonotype itself: An end of the junction does not agree with germline; a read error may underlie this. The J gene is TRBJ2-3, the V gene TRBV25-1; D is unresolved. CDR1 is MGHDK and CDR2 is SYGVNS in the germline V gene. This CDR3 is 13 amino acids long. Here the CDR3 reads CASSGHYTDTQYF. The CDR3 DNA reads as TGCGCCAGCAGTGGGCATTACACAGATACGCAGTATTTT.

This clonotype was recorded at least ten times. The V call is TRBV7-2, the J call TRBJ2-3; D possibly matches TRBD1 or TRBD2 (5 bases each). Per the germline V gene, CDR1 is SGHTA and CDR2 is FQGNSA. The CDR3 is made up of 16 amino acids. V lost 5 bases, J lost 1 base, and 16 bases lay in between. The CDR3 nucleotides are TGTGCCAGCAGCCGTATGCCGGGACCGCGCACAGATACGCAGTATTTT. Translating gives CASSRMPGPRTDTQYF.

In regard to this clonotype: Lacking the conserved final phenylalanine or tryptophan, this CDR3 likely reflects a read error. This CDR3 is CASSLPSSGETQYL. CDR3 bases: TGTGCCAGCAGCTTGCCCAGCAGTGGGGAAACCCAGTACCTC. The chain recombines TRBV5-4 with TRBJ2-5, with D uncertain. The CDR3 is 14 amino acids. Looked up from germline, CDR1 is SGHNT and CDR2 is YYREEE (reference sequence). V was pared by 1 base and J by 8 bases, with 15 bases between.

The chain employs TRBV30 and TRBJ2-5; possible D gene TRBD2, 6 bases. The CDR3 is 17 amino acids. The germline V gene has CDR1 GTSNPN and CDR2 SVGIG (reference sequence). Trimming took off 1 base at V and 3 bases at J, with 21 bases between the two ends. DNA for the CDR3: TGTGCCTGGAGTGCCTTTCGGGCGGCGGGGAATGAAGAGACCCAGTACTTC. Protein: CAWSAFRAAGNEETQYF.